This T cell receptor beta chain was sequenced in a study of T cells expressing NK-cell markers. TCRdb re-called the 5' RACE reads, yielding one record per CDR3 amino acid sequence without DNA. The sample totals over 150,000 distinct CDR3 sequences. Germline V lookup: CDR1 DFQATT, CDR2 SNEGSKA (reference sequence). The CDR3 contains 20 residues. The chain joins TRBV20-1 to TRBJ2-3; TCRdb selects TRBD2, and the lack of DNA leaves this call unchecked. This TCR was recovered from a woman aged 45-60 years in good health. The sequenced sample was blood T cells: a sorted CD56 or NKG2C T cell subset, CD4+ or CD8+ T cells, or bulk PBMC T cells (not recorded which). The CDR3 reads CSARPLGSNSGSVGTDTQYF.